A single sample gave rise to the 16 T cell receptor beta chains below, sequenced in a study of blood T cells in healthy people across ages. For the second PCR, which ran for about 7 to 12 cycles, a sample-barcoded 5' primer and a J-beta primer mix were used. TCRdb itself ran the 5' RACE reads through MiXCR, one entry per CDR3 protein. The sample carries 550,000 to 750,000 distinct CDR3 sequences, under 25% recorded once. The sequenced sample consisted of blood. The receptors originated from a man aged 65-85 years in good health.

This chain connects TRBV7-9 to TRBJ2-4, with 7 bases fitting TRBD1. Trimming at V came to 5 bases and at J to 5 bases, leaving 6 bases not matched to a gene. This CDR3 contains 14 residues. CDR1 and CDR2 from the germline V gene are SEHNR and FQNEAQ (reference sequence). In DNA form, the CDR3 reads TGTGCCAGCAGCAAATCCGGGACAGAAAACATTCAGTACTTC. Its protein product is CASSKSGTENIQYF.

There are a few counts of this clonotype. CDR3 protein: CSARGLRDSGNTIYF. The CDR3 DNA reads as TGCAGTGCTAGGGGTCTCAGGGACTCTGGAAACACCATATATTTT. The chain is built from TRBV20-1 and TRBJ1-3, with D possibly matching TRBD1 (5 bases). Germline V gene data show CDR1 as DFQATT and CDR2 as SNEGSKA (reference sequence). Trimming removed 3 bases at V and 0 bases at J, with 12 bases between. The CDR3 runs to 15 residues.

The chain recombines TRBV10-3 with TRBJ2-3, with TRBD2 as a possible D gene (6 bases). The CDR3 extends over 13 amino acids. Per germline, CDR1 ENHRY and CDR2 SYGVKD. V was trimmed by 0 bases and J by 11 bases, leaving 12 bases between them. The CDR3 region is CAISESGGGMQYF. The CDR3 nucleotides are TGTGCCATCAGTGAGTCGGGGGGAGGTATGCAGTATTTT.

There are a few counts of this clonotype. The CDR3 is CASSNTGLHSGEQFF. The CDR3 DNA is TGTGCCAGCAGCAACACGGGACTCCACTCGGGTGAGCAGTTCTTC. The rearrangement uses TRBV11-2 and TRBJ2-5, with a weak D call TRBD2 (6 bases). The better agreement between TRBJ2-1 and the DNA end casts doubt on the J call. CDR1 is SGHAT and CDR2 is FQNNGV in the germline V gene. This CDR3 spans 15 amino acids.

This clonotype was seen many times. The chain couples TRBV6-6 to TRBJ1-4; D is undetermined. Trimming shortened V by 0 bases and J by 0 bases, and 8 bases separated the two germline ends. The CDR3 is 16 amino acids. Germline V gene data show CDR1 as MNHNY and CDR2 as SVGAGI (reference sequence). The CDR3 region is CASSYSSGTTNEKLFF. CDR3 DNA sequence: TGTGCCAGCAGTTACTCCTCGGGAACAACTAATGAAAAACTGTTTTTT.

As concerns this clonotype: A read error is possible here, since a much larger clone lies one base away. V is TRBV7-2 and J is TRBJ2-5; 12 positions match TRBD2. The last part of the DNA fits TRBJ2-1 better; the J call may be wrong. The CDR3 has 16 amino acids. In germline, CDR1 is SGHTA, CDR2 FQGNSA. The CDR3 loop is CASSLRTSGNYNEQFF. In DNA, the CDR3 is TGTGCCAGCAGCCTCAGGACTAGCGGGAACTACAATGAGCAGTTCTTC.

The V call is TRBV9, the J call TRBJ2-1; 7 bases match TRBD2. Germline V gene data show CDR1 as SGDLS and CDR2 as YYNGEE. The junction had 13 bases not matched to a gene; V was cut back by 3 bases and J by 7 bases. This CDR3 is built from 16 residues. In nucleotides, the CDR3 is TGTGCCAGCAGCGCCTCCGGGGGGACCCACAGGAATGAGCAGTTCTTC. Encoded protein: CASSASGGTHRNEQFF.

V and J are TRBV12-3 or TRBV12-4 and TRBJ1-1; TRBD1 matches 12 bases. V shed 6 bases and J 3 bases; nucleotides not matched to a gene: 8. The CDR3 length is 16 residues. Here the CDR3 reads CASRPGTGGYHTEAFF. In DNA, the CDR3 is TGTGCCAGCAGGCCCGGGACAGGGGGCTATCACACTGAAGCTTTCTTT.

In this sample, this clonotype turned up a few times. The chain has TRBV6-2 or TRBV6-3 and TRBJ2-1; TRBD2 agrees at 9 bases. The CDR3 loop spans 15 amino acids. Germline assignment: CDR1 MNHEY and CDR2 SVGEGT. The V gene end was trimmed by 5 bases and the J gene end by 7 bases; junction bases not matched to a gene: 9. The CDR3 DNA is TGTGCCAGCAGTAGCCGAGGACTAGCGAAAAATGAGCAGTTCTTC. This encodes CASSSRGLAKNEQFF.

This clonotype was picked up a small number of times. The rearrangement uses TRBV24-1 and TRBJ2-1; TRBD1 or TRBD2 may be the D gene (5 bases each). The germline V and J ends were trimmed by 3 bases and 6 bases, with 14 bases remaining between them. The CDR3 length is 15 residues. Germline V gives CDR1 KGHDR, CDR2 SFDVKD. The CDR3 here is CATSDAGTILNEQFF. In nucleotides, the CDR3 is TGTGCCACCAGTGATGCCGGGACCATCCTCAATGAGCAGTTCTTC.

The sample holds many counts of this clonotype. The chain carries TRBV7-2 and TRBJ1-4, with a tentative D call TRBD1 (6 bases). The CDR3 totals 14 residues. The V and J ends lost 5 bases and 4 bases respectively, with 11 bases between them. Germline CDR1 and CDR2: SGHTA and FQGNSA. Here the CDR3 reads CASSPDSINEKLFF. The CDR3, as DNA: TGTGCCAGCAGCCCGGACAGTATTAATGAAAAACTGTTTTTT. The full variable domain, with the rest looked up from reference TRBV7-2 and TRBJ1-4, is GAGVSQSPSNKVTEKGKDVELRCDPISGHTALYWYRQSLGQGLEFLIYFQGNSAPDKSGLPSDRFSAERTGGSVSTLTIQRTQQEDSAVYLCASSPDSINEKLFFGSGTQLSVL.

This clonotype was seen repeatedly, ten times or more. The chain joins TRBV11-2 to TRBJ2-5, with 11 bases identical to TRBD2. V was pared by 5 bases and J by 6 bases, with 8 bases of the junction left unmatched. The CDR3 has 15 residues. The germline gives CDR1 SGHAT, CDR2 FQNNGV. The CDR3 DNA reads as TGTGCCAGCAGCACTTTAGCGGGAGGGCTAAAGACCCAGTACTTC. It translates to CASSTLAGGLKTQYF.

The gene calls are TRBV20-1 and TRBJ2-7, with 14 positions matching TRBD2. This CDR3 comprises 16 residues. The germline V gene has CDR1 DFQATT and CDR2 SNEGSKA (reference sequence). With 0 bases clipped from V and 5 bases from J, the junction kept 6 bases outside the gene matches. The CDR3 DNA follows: TGCAGTGCTAGAGATTCCGGGACTAGCGGGAGAAACGAGCAGTACTTC. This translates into CSARDSGTSGRNEQYF.

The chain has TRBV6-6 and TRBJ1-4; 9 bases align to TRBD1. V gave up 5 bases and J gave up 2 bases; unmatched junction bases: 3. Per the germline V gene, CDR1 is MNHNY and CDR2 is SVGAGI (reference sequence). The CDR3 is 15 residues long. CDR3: CASSNRGQTNEKLFF. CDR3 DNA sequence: TGTGCCAGCAGTAACAGGGGGCAGACTAATGAAAAACTGTTTTTT.

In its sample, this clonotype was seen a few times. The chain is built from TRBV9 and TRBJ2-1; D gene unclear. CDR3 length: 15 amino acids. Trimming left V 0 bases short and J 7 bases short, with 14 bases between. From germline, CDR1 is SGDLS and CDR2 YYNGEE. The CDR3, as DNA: TGTGCCAGCAGCGTAGAGATAGCAGCCCCGAATGAGCAGTTCTTC. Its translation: CASSVEIAAPNEQFF.

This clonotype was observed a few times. The CDR3 sequence: CSANQLLGGGYEQYF. The DNA for the CDR3 is TGCAGTGCTAATCAGCTGCTGGGGGGTGGCTACGAGCAGTACTTC. The rearrangement links TRBV20-1 to TRBJ2-5; TRBD2 might be the D (6 bases). The J call is doubtful: the DNA matches TRBJ2-7 better. Germline CDR1 DFQATT, CDR2 SNEGSKA (reference sequence). This CDR3 spans 15 amino acids.